This record covers a single T cell receptor beta chain. Its cognate antigen has yet to be identified. The record has no base qualities; no much larger clone is one base away. The immunoSEQ Assay, a bias-controlled multiplex PCR, was used to amplify TCRbeta CDR3 regions from genomic DNA. The published analysis was carried out like this. Nucleated cell counts per sample were estimated from amplification of reference gene primers within the assay. To quantify the absolute abundance of each unique TCRbeta CDR3 rearrangement, sequence reads were collapsed and filtered. For each sample, productive Simpson clonality was calculated as the square root of Simpson's diversity index over productive rearrangements. The table comes from immuneACCESS by way of TCRdb, which keeps in-frame sequences with V and J called. Part of the clones is missing from these tables; in studies checked, under half for an unresolved V gene and the rest for unknown reasons. For V, J and clone size, that table is used; D and trimming come from the DNA. This sample comprises some 260,000 clones, roughly 87% of them detected only once. Together, the top ten hold 0.65% to 0.95% of the sample.

This sample was included in a study of blood T cell repertoires in COVID-19 (dated by TCRdb to 2020 to 2022). With respect to the entire study: Collaborator samples came from the United States, Italy and Spain and covered acute and convalescent phases of COVID-19. The prospective study material was composed of cDNA or gDNA derived from T cells, B-cell-depleted T cells, or PBMCs. The dataset comprised deeply sampled blood TCRbeta repertoires from subjects exposed to, actively infected with, or recovered from COVID-19. The repertoires were released in a freely available public database intended as a resource for research on the immune response to SARS-CoV-2. The samples were drawn from the first 160 participants of the ongoing ImmuneRACE study and from under 1,500 subjects provided by 6 global collaborators. The sample metadata nearly always contained a de-identified subject ID, COVID-19 status, age in years and sex. HLA class I and class II types, where available, came from metadata supplied by the sample provider rather than from assay-based typing. Study-wide findings and limitations: How much clinical and demographic metadata was included differed by source and by participant, and the metadata was provided uncurated.

Germline trimming amounts to 7 bases on V and 6 bases on J, with 23 as the count of junction bases outside the gene matches. The CDR3 runs 19 residues from the cysteine to the phenylalanine. CDR3 DNA only is kept here, 57 bases in frame from base 1. Via the germline V gene (reference sequence), CDR1 is LNHDA and CDR2 SQIVND. The collaborating institutions used their own protocols to collect whole blood in K2EDTA tubes. For TCRbeta analysis, collaborators shipped samples in one of three forms: frozen whole blood, isolated PBMCs, or DNA extracted from either of those sample types. The chain employs TRBV19 and TRBJ2-1, and 8 junction bases match TRBD2. The sample comprised peripheral blood. The sequence was obtained from a woman aged 25 to 39 with acute or convalescent COVID-19. The CDR3 protein is CASKRLAASGRAGSNEQFF. The nucleotides read TGTGCCAGTAAAAGGTTGGCGGCTAGCGGGCGGGCGGGGAGCAATGAGCAGTTCTTC.